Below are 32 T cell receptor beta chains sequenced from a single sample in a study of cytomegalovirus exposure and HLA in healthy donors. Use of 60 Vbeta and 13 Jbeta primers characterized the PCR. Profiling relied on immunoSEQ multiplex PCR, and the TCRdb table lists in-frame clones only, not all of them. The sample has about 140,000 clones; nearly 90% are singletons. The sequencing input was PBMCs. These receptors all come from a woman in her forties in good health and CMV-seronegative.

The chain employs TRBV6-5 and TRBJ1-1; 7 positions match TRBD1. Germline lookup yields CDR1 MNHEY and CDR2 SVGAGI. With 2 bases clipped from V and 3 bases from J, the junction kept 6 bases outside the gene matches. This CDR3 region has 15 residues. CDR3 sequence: CASSYEGAAHTEAFF. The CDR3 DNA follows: TGTGCCAGCAGTTACGAGGGGGCAGCGCACACTGAAGCTTTCTTT.

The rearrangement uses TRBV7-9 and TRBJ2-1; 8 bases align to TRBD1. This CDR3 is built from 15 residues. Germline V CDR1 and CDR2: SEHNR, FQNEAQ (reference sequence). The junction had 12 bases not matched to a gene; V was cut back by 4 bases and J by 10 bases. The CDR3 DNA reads TGTGCCAGCAGCTCTCTCAGCCAGGGGGCGGCCGAGCAGTTCTTC. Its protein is CASSSLSQGAAEQFF.

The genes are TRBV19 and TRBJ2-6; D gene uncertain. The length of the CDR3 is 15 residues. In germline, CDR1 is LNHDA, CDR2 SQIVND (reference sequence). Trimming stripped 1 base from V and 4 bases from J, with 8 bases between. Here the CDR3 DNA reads TGTGCCAGTAGTATAGGCCAGGCCGGGGCCAACGTCCTGACTTTC. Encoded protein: CASSIGQAGANVLTF.

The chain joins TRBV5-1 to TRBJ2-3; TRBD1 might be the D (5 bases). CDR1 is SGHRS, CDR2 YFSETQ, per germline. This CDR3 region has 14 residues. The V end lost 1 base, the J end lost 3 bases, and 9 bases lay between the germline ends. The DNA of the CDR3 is TGCGCCAGCAGCTTGTGGGGCGAGACAGATACGCAGTATTTT. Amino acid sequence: CASSLWGETDTQYF.

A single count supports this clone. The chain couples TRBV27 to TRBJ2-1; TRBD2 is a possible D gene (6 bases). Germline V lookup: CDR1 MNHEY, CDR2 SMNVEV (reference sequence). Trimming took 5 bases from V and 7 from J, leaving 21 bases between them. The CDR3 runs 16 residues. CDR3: CASSPPPAGYINEQFF. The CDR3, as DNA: TGTGCCAGCAGTCCCCCTCCAGCGGGTTATATTAATGAGCAGTTCTTC.

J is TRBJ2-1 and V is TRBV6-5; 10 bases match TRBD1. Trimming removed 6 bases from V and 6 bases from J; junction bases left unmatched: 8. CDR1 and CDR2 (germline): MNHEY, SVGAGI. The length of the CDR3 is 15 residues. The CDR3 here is CASSRTGGRRNEQFF. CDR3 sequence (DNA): TGTGCCAGCAGCCGGACAGGGGGTCGTCGCAATGAGCAGTTCTTC.

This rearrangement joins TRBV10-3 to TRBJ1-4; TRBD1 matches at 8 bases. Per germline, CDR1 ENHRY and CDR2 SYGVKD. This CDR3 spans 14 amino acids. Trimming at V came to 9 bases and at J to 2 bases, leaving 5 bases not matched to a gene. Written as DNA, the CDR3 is TGTGCCATTGGACAGGGTTTGACTAATGAAAAACTGTTTTTT. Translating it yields CAIGQGLTNEKLFF.

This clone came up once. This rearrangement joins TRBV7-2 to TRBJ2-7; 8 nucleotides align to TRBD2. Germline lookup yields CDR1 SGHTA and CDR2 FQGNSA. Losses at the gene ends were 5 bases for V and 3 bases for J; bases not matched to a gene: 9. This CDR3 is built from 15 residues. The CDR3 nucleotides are TGTGCCAGCAGCCCCTCTAGCGGGCAAAGCTACGAGCAGTACTTC. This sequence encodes CASSPSSGQSYEQYF.

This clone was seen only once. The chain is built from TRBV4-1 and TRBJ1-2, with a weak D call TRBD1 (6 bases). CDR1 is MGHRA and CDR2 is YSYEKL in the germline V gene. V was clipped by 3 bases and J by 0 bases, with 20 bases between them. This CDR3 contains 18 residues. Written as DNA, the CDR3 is TGCGCCAGCAGCCACCCTCCGGATCGACAGGCAACTAACTATGGCTACACCTTC. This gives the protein CASSHPPDRQATNYGYTF.

CDR3 DNA: TGCGCCAGCAGCGCGACTAGCGGGAACTCCTACGAGCAGTACTTC. Amino acids: CASSATSGNSYEQYF. The chain recombines TRBV5-1 with TRBJ2-7; TRBD2 agrees at 11 bases. After removal of 4 bases from V and 0 bases from J, the junction contained 3 bases not matched to a gene. This CDR3 is built from 15 residues. Germline V gene sequence: CDR1 SGHRS, CDR2 YFSETQ.

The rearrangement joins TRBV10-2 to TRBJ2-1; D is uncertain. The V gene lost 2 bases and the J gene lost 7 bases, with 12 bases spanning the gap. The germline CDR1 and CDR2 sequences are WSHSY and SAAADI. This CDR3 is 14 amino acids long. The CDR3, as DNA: TGCGCCAGCAGTGAGGGCAGGTTGAAGAATGAGCAGTTCTTC. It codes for CASSEGRLKNEQFF.

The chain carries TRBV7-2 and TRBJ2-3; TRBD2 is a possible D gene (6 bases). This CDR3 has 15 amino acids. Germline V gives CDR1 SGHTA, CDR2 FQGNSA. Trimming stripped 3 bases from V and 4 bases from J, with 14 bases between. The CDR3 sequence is CASSLQEGSADTQYF. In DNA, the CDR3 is TGTGCCAGCAGCTTGCAGGAGGGCTCGGCAGATACGCAGTATTTT. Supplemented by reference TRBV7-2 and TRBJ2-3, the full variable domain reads GAGVSQSPSNKVTEKGKDVELRCDPISGHTALYWYRQSLGQGLEFLIYFQGNSAPDKSGLPSDRFSAERTGGSVSTLTIQRTQQEDSAVYLCASSLQEGSADTQYFGPGTRLTVL.

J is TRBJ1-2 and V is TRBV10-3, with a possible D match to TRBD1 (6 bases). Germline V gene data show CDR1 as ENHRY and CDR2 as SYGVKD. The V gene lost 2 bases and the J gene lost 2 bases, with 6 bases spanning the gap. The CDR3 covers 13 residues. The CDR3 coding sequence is TGTGCCATCAGTGAGACAGGGAACTATGGCTACACCTTC. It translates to CAISETGNYGYTF.

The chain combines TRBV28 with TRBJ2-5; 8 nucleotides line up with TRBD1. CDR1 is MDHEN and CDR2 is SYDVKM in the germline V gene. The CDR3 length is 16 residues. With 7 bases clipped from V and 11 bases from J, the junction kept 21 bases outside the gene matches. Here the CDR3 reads CASTTLLGQGGIEQYF. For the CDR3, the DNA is TGTGCCAGCACCACTCTACTTGGACAGGGAGGTATAGAGCAGTACTTC.

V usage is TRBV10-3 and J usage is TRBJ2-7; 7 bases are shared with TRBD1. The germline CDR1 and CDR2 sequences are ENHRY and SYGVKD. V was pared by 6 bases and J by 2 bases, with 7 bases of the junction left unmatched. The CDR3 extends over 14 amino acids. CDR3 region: CAIRPGQPTYEQYF. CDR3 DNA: TGTGCCATCAGACCGGGACAGCCCACCTACGAGCAGTACTTC.

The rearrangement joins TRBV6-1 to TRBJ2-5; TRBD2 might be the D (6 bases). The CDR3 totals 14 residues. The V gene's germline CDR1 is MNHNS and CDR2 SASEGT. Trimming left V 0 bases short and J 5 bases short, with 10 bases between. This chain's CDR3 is CASSEADYGETQYF. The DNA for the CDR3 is TGTGCCAGCAGTGAAGCGGACTACGGCGAGACCCAGTACTTC.

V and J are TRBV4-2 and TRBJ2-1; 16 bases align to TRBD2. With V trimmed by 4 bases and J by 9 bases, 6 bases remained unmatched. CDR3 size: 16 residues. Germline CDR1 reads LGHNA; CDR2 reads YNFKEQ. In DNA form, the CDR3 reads TGTGCCAGCAGCCGGGCGGGACTAGCGGGAGGGGGTGAGCAGTTCTTC. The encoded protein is CASSRAGLAGGGEQFF.

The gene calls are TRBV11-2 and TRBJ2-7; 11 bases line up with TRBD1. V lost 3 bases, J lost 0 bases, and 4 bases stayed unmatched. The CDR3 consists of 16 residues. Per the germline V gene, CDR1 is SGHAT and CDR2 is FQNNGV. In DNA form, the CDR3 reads TGTGCCAGCAGCTTGGGGGGGACAGGGGGCTCCTACGAGCAGTACTTC. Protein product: CASSLGGTGGSYEQYF.

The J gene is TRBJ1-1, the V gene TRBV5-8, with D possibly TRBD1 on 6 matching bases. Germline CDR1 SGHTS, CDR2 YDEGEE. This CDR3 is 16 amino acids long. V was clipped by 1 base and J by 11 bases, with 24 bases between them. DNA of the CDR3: TGTGCCAGCAGCTTGCGCCCCGGACAGAGCACGCTCGGGGCTTTCTTT. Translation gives CASSLRPGQSTLGAFF.

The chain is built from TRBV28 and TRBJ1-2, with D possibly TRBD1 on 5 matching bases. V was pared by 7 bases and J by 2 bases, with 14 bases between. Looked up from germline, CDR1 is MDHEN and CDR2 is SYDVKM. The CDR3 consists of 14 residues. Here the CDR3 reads CASTDGAGNYGYTF. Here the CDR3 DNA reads TGTGCCAGCACTGATGGGGCCGGGAACTATGGCTACACCTTC.

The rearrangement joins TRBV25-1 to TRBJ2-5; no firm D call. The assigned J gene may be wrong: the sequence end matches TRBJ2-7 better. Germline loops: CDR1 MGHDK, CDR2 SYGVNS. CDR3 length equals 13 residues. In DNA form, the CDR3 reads TGTGCCAGCAGTCACGTCACTTCCTACGAGCAGTACTTC. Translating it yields CASSHVTSYEQYF.

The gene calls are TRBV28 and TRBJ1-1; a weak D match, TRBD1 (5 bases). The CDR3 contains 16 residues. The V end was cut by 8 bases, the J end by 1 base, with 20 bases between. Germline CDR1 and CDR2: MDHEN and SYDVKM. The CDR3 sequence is CASRPGGGLTNTEAFF. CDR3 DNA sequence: TGTGCCAGCCGCCCCGGGGGTGGATTGACGAACACTGAAGCTTTCTTT.

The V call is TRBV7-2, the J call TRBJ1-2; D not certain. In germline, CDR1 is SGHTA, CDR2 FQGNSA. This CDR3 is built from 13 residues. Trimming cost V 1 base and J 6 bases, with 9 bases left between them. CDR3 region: CASSLGVGDGYTF. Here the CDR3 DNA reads TGTGCCAGCAGCTTAGGAGTCGGGGATGGCTACACCTTC.

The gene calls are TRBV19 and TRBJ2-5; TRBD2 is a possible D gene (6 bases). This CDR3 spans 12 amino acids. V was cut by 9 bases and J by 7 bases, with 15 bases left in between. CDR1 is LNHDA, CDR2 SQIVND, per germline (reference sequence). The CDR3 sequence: CASGTGARTQYF. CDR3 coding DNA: TGTGCCAGCGGGACTGGGGCCAGGACCCAGTACTTC.

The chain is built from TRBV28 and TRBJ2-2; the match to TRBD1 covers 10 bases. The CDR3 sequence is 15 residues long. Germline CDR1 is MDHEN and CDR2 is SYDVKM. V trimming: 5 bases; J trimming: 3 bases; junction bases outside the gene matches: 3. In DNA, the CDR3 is TGTGCCAGCAGTCCAGGGACAGGGGACACCGGGGAGCTGTTTTTT. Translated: CASSPGTGDTGELFF.

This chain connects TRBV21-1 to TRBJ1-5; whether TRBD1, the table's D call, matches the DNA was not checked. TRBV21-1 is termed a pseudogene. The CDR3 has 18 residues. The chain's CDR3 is CASSNPGRGHAVYQPQHF. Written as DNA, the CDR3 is TGTGCCAGCAGCAATCCAGGCAGGGGGCATGCCGTGTATCAGCCCCAGCATTTT.

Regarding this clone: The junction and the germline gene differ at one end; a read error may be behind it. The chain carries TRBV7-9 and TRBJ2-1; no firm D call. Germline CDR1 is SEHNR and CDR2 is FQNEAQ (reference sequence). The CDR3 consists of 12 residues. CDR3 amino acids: CSSSPPYNEQFF. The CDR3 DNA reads TGTTCCAGCAGCCCCCCGTACAATGAGCAGTTCTTC.

In DNA form, the CDR3 reads TGTGCCAGCAGTCCGGAACAGGGGCCCCTCTACGAGCAGTACTTC. Its translation: CASSPEQGPLYEQYF. The chain recombines TRBV6-1 with TRBJ2-7; TRBD1 matches at 7 bases. V dropped 5 bases and J dropped 3; count of bases not matched to a gene: 10. Germline V lookup: CDR1 MNHNS, CDR2 SASEGT. This CDR3 region has 15 residues.

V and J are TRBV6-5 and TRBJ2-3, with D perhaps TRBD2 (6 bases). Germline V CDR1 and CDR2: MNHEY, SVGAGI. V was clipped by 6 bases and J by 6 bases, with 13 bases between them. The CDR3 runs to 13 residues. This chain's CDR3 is CASSRRELDTQYF. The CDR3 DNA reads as TGTGCCAGCAGCCGACGGGAGCTGGATACGCAGTATTTT.

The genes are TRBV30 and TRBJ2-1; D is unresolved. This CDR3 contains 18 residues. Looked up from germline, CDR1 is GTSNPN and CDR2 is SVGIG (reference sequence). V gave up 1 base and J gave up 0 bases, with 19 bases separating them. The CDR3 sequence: CAWSAALLSSSSYNEQFF. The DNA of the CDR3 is TGTGCCTGGAGTGCCGCTCTCCTCTCTTCCAGCTCCTACAATGAGCAGTTCTTC.

The CDR3 reads CASLRELAGNEQFF. The DNA for the CDR3 is TGTGCCAGCCTAAGAGAACTAGCGGGAAATGAGCAGTTCTTC. This sequence joins TRBV5-4 and TRBJ2-1; 10 bases are shared with TRBD2. The V gene's germline CDR1 is SGHNT and CDR2 YYREEE (reference sequence). J was trimmed by 7 bases and V by 7 bases; bases with no gene match: 8. This CDR3 region has 14 residues.

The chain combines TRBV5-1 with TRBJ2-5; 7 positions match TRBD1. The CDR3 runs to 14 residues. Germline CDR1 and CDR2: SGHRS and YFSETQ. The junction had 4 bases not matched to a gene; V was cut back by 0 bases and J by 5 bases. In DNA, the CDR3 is TGCGCCAGCAGCTTGGTGACAGGGTACGAGACCCAGTACTTC. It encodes CASSLVTGYETQYF.